This record concerns one T cell receptor beta chain sequence. The source of the sample is a study of cytomegalovirus exposure and HLA in healthy donors. The CDR3 covers 13 residues. Germline CDR1 is MNHEY and CDR2 is SMNVEV (reference sequence). V lost 2 bases and J lost 1, with 6 bases in between. Clones were sequenced by immunoSEQ multiplex PCR, and TCRdb holds only the in-frame ones, with some missing. The table shows 120,000 or so clones, with about 90% occurring only once. The sequenced material came from PBMCs. The gene calls are TRBV27 and TRBJ2-7, with TRBD1 as a possible D gene (6 bases). The sequence derives from a woman younger than 35 in good health and CMV-seronegative. This CDR3 is CASSLGQSYEQYF. CDR3 sequence (DNA): TGTGCCAGCAGTTTAGGACAGTCCTACGAGCAGTACTTC.